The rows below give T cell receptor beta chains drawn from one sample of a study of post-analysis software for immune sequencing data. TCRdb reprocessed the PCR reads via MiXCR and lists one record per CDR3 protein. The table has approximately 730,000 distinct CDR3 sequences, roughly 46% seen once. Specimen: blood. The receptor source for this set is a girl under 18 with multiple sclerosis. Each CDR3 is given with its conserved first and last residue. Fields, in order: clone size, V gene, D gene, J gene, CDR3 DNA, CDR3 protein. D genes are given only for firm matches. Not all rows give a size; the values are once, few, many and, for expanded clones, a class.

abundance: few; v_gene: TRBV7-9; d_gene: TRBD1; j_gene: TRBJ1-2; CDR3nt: TGTGCCAGCAGCTTAGTGGGGACAGGATACTATGGCTACACCTTC; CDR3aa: CASSLVGTGYYGYTF
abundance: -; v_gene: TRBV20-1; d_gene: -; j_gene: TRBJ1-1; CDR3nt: TGCAGTGCTAGCGCGGGACCTCAAGCTTTCTTT; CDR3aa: CSASAGPQAFF
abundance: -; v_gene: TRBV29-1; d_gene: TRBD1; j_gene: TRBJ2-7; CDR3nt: TGCAGCGTGGCCGGGACAGGGGGTACCGAGCAGTACTTC; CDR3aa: CSVAGTGGTEQYF
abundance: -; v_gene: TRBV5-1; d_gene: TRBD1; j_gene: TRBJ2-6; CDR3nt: TGCGCCAGCAGCTTGACAGGGGACGCTGGGGCCAACGTCCTGACTTTC; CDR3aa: CASSLTGDAGANVLTF
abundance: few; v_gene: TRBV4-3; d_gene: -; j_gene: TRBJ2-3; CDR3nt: TGCGCCAGCAGCCAAGACTGGGGAATTCCAGATACGCAGTATTTT; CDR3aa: CASSQDWGIPDTQYF
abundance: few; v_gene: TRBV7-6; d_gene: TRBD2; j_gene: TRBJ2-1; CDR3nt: TGTGCCAGCAGCCTCAGCGTCTCCGGGGGGGGGTACCCAAATGAGCAGTTCTTC; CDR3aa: CASSLSVSGGGYPNEQFF
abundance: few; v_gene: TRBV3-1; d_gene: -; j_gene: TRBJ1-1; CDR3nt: TGTGCCAGCAGCCAAGGTGCCCTAGGGGACACTGAAGCTTTCTTT; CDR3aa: CASSQGALGDTEAFF
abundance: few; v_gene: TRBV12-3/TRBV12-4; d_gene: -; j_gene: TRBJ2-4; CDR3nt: TGTGCCAGCAGTTTCGGTAGCTCGGGCAAAAACATTCAGTACTTC; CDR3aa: CASSFGSSGKNIQYF
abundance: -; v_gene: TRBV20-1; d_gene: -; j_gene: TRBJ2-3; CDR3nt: TGCAGTGCTAGAGATCCGACTGGGGTCAAGACAGATACGCAGTATTTT; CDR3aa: CSARDPTGVKTDTQYF
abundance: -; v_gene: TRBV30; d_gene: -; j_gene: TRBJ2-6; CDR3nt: TGTGCCTGGAGTTCTGGGGCCAACGCCCTGACTTTC; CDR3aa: CAWSSGANALTF
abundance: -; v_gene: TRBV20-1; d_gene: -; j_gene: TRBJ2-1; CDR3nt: TGCAGTGCTAGAGATTTACAGCGGAGCCGCTACAATGAGCAGTTCTTC; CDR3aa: CSARDLQRSRYNEQFF
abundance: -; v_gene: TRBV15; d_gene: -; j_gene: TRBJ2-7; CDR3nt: TGTGCCACCAGCAGAGAAGAGAGTACCTACGAGCAGTACTTC; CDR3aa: CATSREESTYEQYF
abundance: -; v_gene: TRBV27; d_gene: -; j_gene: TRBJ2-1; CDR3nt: TGTGCCAGCAGTTTACTTGTGGGAGTCTGGGATGAGCAGTTCTTC; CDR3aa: CASSLLVGVWDEQFF
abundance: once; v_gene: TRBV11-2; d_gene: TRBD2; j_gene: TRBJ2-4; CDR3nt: TGTGCCAGCAGCTTCACTAGCGGGAGGGCCGGCAATGAGCAGTACTTC; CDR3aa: CASSFTSGRAGNEQYF